This TCR beta chain comes out of a study of blood T cell repertoires in COVID-19. Study background: Italy, Spain and the United States were the sources of the convalescent and acute COVID-19 samples.

The data were produced by immunoSEQ multiplex PCR, yet TCRdb's version contains in-frame clones alone and is incomplete. The sample includes around 75,000 clones, more than 85% seen only once; the top ten take around 4.2%. This CDR3 contains 13 residues. Trimming pared 1 base from V and 5 bases from J, leaving 6 bases between. Germline V gene sequence: CDR1 SGHNT, CDR2 YENEEA. This chain links TRBV11-3 with TRBJ1-5; D remains ambiguous. This receptor was identified in a man between 65 and 79 years old with active COVID-19. The sample comprised peripheral blood. The DNA of the CDR3 is TGTGCCAGCAGCTTAGGGGCAGATCAGCCCCAGCATTTT. Protein sequence: CASSLGADQPQHF.